This passage covers 24 T cell receptor beta chains from one sample sequenced in a study of graft-versus-host responses after intestinal transplantation. No antigen has been assigned to these receptors. Sequenced by immunoSEQ multiplex PCR; TCRdb stores in-frame clones only, minus some. The sample holds fewer than 110,000 clones, approximately 90% seen once. The material was unstimulated CD4+ T cells sorted from spleen or lymph node cells, obtained before transplant. All receptors come from a human donor who was the organ donor for an intestinal transplant.

The rearrangement uses TRBV14 and TRBJ1-1, with 8 bases aligning to TRBD1. The CDR3 extends over 16 amino acids. V gave up 4 bases and J gave up 4 bases; unmatched junction bases: 11. Germline CDR1 SGHDN, CDR2 FVKESK. CDR3 nucleotides: TGTGCCAGCAGCCTGTCCGGGACAGGTTTTCTCACTGAAGCTTTCTTT. Its translation: CASSLSGTGFLTEAFF.

J is TRBJ1-5 and V is TRBV4-2, with D possibly TRBD1 on 6 matching bases. Trimming cost V 1 base and J 5 bases, with 9 bases left between them. The CDR3 has 14 amino acids. Germline CDR1 and CDR2: LGHNA and YNFKEQ. Written as DNA, the CDR3 is TGTGCCAGCAGCCAAGCCGGGACACATCAGCCCCAGCATTTT. Amino acids: CASSQAGTHQPQHF.

The chain links TRBV6-5 to TRBJ1-1; possibly TRBD1 for D (5 bases). The CDR3 runs 13 residues. CDR1 is MNHEY and CDR2 is SVGAGI in the germline V gene. V was pared by 2 bases and J by 8 bases, with 12 bases between. The CDR3 is CASSYVFAGEAFF. DNA of the CDR3: TGTGCCAGCAGTTACGTTTTTGCAGGGGAAGCTTTCTTT.

The chain links TRBV7-2 to TRBJ1-3; perhaps TRBD1 as D (6 bases). Looked up from germline, CDR1 is SGHTA and CDR2 is FQGNSA. The CDR3 sequence is 18 residues long. Trimming stripped 2 bases from V and 0 bases from J, with 17 bases between. CDR3 sequence: CASSLQGFAAFSGNTIYF. The CDR3 nucleotides are TGTGCCAGCAGCTTACAGGGGTTCGCCGCCTTCTCTGGAAACACCATATATTTT.

The genes are TRBV7-2 and TRBJ2-7, with D perhaps matching TRBD2 (7 bases). V was clipped by 5 bases and J by 2 bases, with 16 bases between them. The germline gives CDR1 SGHTA, CDR2 FQGNSA. The CDR3 sequence is 15 residues long. The CDR3 DNA is TGTGCCAGCAGCCTGGGGGGCGGGAGACCCTACGAGCAGTACTTC. Translating gives CASSLGGGRPYEQYF.

The rearrangement joins TRBV19 to TRBJ1-2, with D possibly TRBD1 on 6 matching bases. V lost 3 bases to trimming and J lost 7 bases, with 15 bases between them. Germline V CDR1 and CDR2: LNHDA, SQIVND (reference sequence). CDR3 length: 14 amino acids. CDR3 region: CASSIRDTVSGYTF. Here the CDR3 DNA reads TGTGCCAGTAGTATCCGGGACACCGTGAGTGGCTACACCTTC.

The chain joins TRBV19 to TRBJ1-5, with D uncertain. The ends were cut back, 5 bases at V and 2 bases at J, with 16 bases in the middle. Germline V lookup: CDR1 LNHDA, CDR2 SQIVND (reference sequence). There are 16 residues in the CDR3. The CDR3 protein is CASSGSGGFGNQPQHF. CDR3 nucleotide sequence: TGTGCCAGTAGTGGGTCGGGAGGTTTCGGCAATCAGCCCCAGCATTTT. Supplemented by reference TRBV19 and TRBJ1-5, the full variable domain reads DGGITQSPKYLFRKEGQNVTLSCEQNLNHDAMYWYRQDPGQGLRLIYYSQIVNDFQKGDIAEGYSVSREKKESFPLTVTSAQKNPTAFYLCASSGSGGFGNQPQHFGDGTRLSIL.

The rearrangement uses TRBV5-5 and TRBJ1-2; 10 bases are shared with TRBD1. The CDR3 consists of 15 residues. V gave up 2 bases and J gave up 3 bases; unmatched junction bases: 4. The V gene's germline CDR1 is SGHKS and CDR2 YYEKEE (reference sequence). CDR3 protein: CASSFSGTGDYGYTF. The CDR3 DNA is TGTGCCAGCAGCTTCTCCGGGACAGGGGACTATGGCTACACCTTC.

The chain joins TRBV9 to TRBJ2-3; 10 positions agree with TRBD2. This CDR3 has 16 residues. Germline values: CDR1 SGDLS, CDR2 YYNGEE. J gave up 4 bases and V 6 bases, and 11 bases lay outside the gene matches. CDR3 sequence (DNA): TGTGCCAGCAAGAGAGCCGGGACTAGCGACCCAGATACGCAGTATTTT. Translation: CASKRAGTSDPDTQYF.

The count of this clone is one. CDR3 residues: CASSREGGTQYF. CDR3 sequence (DNA): TGTGCCAGTAGTAGGGAGGGCGGGACCCAGTACTTC. J is TRBJ2-5 and V is TRBV19, with TRBD2 matching 7 bases. V gave up 4 bases and J gave up 7 bases; unmatched junction bases: 3. The CDR3 totals 12 residues. Germline lookup yields CDR1 LNHDA and CDR2 SQIVND (reference sequence).

The CDR3 coding sequence is TGTGCCAGCAGCAAGGACGGGAGCTCCTATAATTCACCCCTCCACTTT. It is translated as CASSKDGSSYNSPLHF. The chain joins TRBV5-4 to TRBJ1-6; D not certain. The germline V gene encodes CDR1 SGHNT and CDR2 YYREEE (reference sequence). The CDR3 runs to 16 residues. V was pared by 4 bases and J by 0 bases, with 11 bases between. Complete variable domain (other parts from reference TRBV5-4 and TRBJ1-6): ETGVTQSPTHLIKTRGQQVTLRCSSQSGHNTVSWYQQALGQGPQFIFQYYREEENGRGNFPPRFSGLQFPNYSSELNVNALELDDSALYLCASSKDGSSYNSPLHFGNGTRLTVT.

Concerning this clone: Other DNA sequences from this sample encode an identical CDR3 as well. Here the CDR3 DNA reads TGCGCCAGCAGCTTAAACCAGCATGAGCAGTTCTTC. Translating gives CASSLNQHEQFF. V and J are TRBV5-1 and TRBJ2-1; unclear D gene. Between the trimmed V and J ends, which lost 2 bases and 8 bases, there was a span of 8 bases. This CDR3 is built from 12 residues. CDR1 and CDR2 from the germline V gene are SGHRS and YFSETQ.

This clone was detected only once. The DNA for the CDR3 is TGTGCCAGCAGCTTGGATAGGATTGGCTATACCTACGAGCAGTACTTC. Its protein product is CASSLDRIGYTYEQYF. The J gene is TRBJ2-7, the V gene TRBV5-4; D uncertain. The CDR3 extends over 16 amino acids. Germline V gene lookup returns CDR1 SGHNT and CDR2 YYREEE (reference sequence). Trimming left V 0 bases short and J 2 bases short, with 15 bases between.

This clone has only a few counts. V gene TRBV2 combines with J gene TRBJ1-3; D uncertain. From germline, CDR1 is SNHLY and CDR2 FYNNEI. Trimming took off 6 bases at V and 1 base at J, with 4 bases between the two ends. The CDR3 is 12 residues long. In DNA form, the CDR3 reads TGTGCCAGCAGGAGGTCTGGAAACACCATATATTTT. It translates to CASRRSGNTIYF.

This clone appeared once. CDR3 DNA sequence: TGTGCCAGCAGCCCCACCGGCACAGATACGCAGTATTTT. Its translation is CASSPTGTDTQYF. The genes are TRBV7-3 and TRBJ2-3; D not certain. This CDR3 region has 13 residues. CDR1 and CDR2 from the germline V gene are SGHTA and FQGTGA. Trimming stripped 5 bases from V and 1 base from J, with 7 bases between.

V is TRBV2 and J is TRBJ2-1; a possible D gene is TRBD2 (6 bases). The V and J ends lost 6 bases and 5 bases respectively, with 17 bases between them. Germline loops: CDR1 SNHLY, CDR2 FYNNEI. CDR3 length: 15 amino acids. The CDR3 here is CASRHRESRDNEQFF. The CDR3 DNA reads as TGTGCCAGCAGACACCGGGAGTCCAGAGACAATGAGCAGTTCTTC.

This clone has a handful of counts. The genes are TRBV6-1 and TRBJ1-6, with D possibly TRBD1 on 5 matching bases. Germline CDR1 is MNHNS and CDR2 is SASEGT. V shed 4 bases and J shed 7 bases, with 17 bases lying between them. The CDR3 runs to 16 residues. The CDR3: CASSGDPQGLNSPLHF. In DNA form, the CDR3 reads TGTGCCAGCAGTGGGGACCCGCAGGGTTTGAATTCACCCCTCCACTTT.

The chain uses TRBV5-8 and TRBJ1-5; D is undetermined. Trimming shortened V by 1 base and J by 0 bases, and 8 bases separated the two germline ends. The CDR3 has 15 amino acids. CDR1 and CDR2 (germline): SGHTS, YDEGEE. For the CDR3, the DNA is TGTGCCAGCAGCTTGCATCAGAATAGCAATCAGCCCCAGCATTTT. This translates into CASSLHQNSNQPQHF.

This chain links TRBV6-4 with TRBJ2-5; 9 nucleotides match TRBD1. Germline CDR1 reads MRHNA; CDR2 reads SNTAGT. CDR3 length equals 15 residues. Trimming took 6 bases from V and 4 from J; bases not matched to a gene: 9. CDR3 nucleotide sequence: TGTGCCAGCAGCACCGAACAGGGGGCTCGAGAGACCCAGTACTTC. Its translation is CASSTEQGARETQYF.

This clone was detected only once. The chain employs TRBV19 and TRBJ1-3, with D possibly TRBD1 on 6 matching bases. Germline values: CDR1 LNHDA, CDR2 SQIVND (reference sequence). Trimming took off 8 bases at V and 0 bases at J, with 23 bases between the two ends. CDR3 length equals 18 residues. CDR3 protein: CASSPRGAQTSSGNTIYF. The CDR3 nucleotides read TGTGCCAGTTCCCCACGGGGGGCCCAGACGAGCTCTGGAAACACCATATATTTT. The variable domain in full, completed from reference TRBV19 and TRBJ1-3, reads DGGITQSPKYLFRKEGQNVTLSCEQNLNHDAMYWYRQDPGQGLRLIYYSQIVNDFQKGDIAEGYSVSREKKESFPLTVTSAQKNPTAFYLCASSPRGAQTSSGNTIYFGEGSWLTVV.

This clone came up once. As DNA, the CDR3 is TGTGCCAGCTCACTGGCAGACTGGGGGACTAATGAAAAACTGTTTTTT. This codes for CASSLADWGTNEKLFF. The chain uses TRBV18 and TRBJ1-4; D may be TRBD1 (5 bases). From germline, CDR1 is KGHSH and CDR2 LQKENI. This CDR3 is built from 16 residues. Trimming removed 4 bases from V and 2 bases from J, with 14 bases in between.

The chain uses TRBV7-8 and TRBJ1-3, with D unclear. Germline CDR1 SGHVS, CDR2 FQNEAQ. The germline V and J ends were trimmed by 1 base and 0 bases, with 7 bases remaining between them. The CDR3 totals 15 residues. CDR3 nucleotides: TGTGCCAGCAGCTTAGTGTCCGCCTCTGGAAACACCATATATTTT. It translates to CASSLVSASGNTIYF. The whole variable domain, remainder taken from reference TRBV7-8 and TRBJ1-3, is GAGVSQSPRYKVAKRGQDVALRCDPISGHVSLFWYQQALGQGPEFLTYFQNEAQLDKSGLPSDRFFAERPEGSVSTLKIQRTQQEDSAVYLCASSLVSASGNTIYFGEGSWLTVV.

The rearrangement uses TRBV28 and TRBJ2-7; D possibly corresponds to TRBD2 (5 bases). The ends were cut back, 5 bases at V and 0 bases at J, with 14 bases in the middle. CDR1 is MDHEN and CDR2 is SYDVKM in the germline V gene. CDR3 length: 15 residues. The CDR3: CASSPWLAGSYEQYF. The CDR3 DNA reads as TGTGCCAGCAGTCCGTGGCTAGCAGGCTCCTACGAGCAGTACTTC.

The chain uses TRBV7-9 and TRBJ1-3, with 7 bases that match TRBD1. CDR1 is SEHNR, CDR2 FQNEAQ, per germline (reference sequence). CDR3 length: 15 residues. V lost 5 bases, J lost 0 bases, and 4 bases stayed unmatched. The CDR3 reads CASSPGTVSGNTIYF. The CDR3 DNA is TGTGCCAGCAGCCCCGGGACAGTCTCTGGAAACACCATATATTTT.